The 22 T cell receptor beta chains listed next were all sequenced from one sample in a study of OX40 agonist ivuxolimab in advanced cancers. The assay was immunoSEQ multiplex PCR, and TCRdb's table has in-frame clones only and misses some. Of roughly 13,000 clones in the sample, around nine tenths are singletons; the top ten hold roughly 6.3%. This material consisted of CD4+ or CD8+ T cells sorted from blood, taken in a trial of the OX40 agonist ivuxolimab. The source is an adult with an advanced solid tumor such as melanoma, head and neck, liver or kidney cancer.

The chain recombines TRBV2 with TRBJ1-5, with a weak D call TRBD1 (5 bases). Looked up from germline, CDR1 is SNHLY and CDR2 is FYNNEI. The germline V and J ends were trimmed by 6 bases and 0 bases, with 9 bases remaining between them. There are 14 residues in the CDR3. The CDR3 region has the DNA TGTGCCAGCAGCCGGGACGGTAGCAATCAGCCCCAGCATTTT. Encoded protein: CASSRDGSNQPQHF.

The gene calls are TRBV19 and TRBJ2-5, with D perhaps matching TRBD1 (6 bases). V lost 5 bases and J 0 bases, leaving 7 bases between the germline ends. Germline assignment: CDR1 LNHDA and CDR2 SQIVND (reference sequence). CDR3 size: 13 residues. Written as DNA, the CDR3 is TGTGCCAGTAGTGAGGGGGACCAAGAGACCCAGTACTTC. Protein: CASSEGDQETQYF.

The rearrangement links TRBV6-5 to TRBJ1-5, with 10 bases that match TRBD1. The V gene end was trimmed by 4 bases and the J gene end by 6 bases; junction bases not matched to a gene: 3. This CDR3 contains 14 residues. From germline, CDR1 is MNHEY and CDR2 SVGAGI. CDR3 in DNA: TGTGCCAGCAGTTGGGACAGGGGCGGTCAGCCCCAGCATTTT. Protein: CASSWDRGGQPQHF.

The CDR3 DNA is TGCGCCAGCACTCCGCCCGGACTTGCGAAAGAGACCCAGTACTTC. Its translation is CASTPPGLAKETQYF. The rearrangement joins TRBV5-1 to TRBJ2-5; D perhaps matches TRBD2 (5 bases). Germline V gives CDR1 SGHRS, CDR2 YFSETQ. Trimming removed 6 bases from V and 3 bases from J, with 18 bases in between. This CDR3 is built from 15 residues.

The chain uses TRBV7-9 and TRBJ2-1; D ambiguous. Trimming removed 1 base from V and 9 bases from J, with 7 bases in between. The CDR3 loop spans 12 amino acids. Germline CDR1 is SEHNR and CDR2 is FQNEAQ (reference sequence). Written as DNA, the CDR3 is TGTGCCAGCAGCTTAGAGCTGGCTGAGCAGTTCTTC. Its protein product is CASSLELAEQFF.

The rearrangement joins TRBV23-1 to TRBJ2-5; maybe TRBD1 (6 bases). TRBV23-1 carries the ORF label, with uncertain function. CDR3 length equals 16 residues. The germline V and J ends were trimmed by 3 bases and 4 bases, with 18 bases remaining between them. The chain's CDR3 is CASSHPLGGYRETQYF. Written as DNA, the CDR3 is TGCGCCAGCAGTCATCCGCTAGGGGGTTACCGAGAGACCCAGTACTTC.

The rearrangement uses TRBV7-2 and TRBJ2-5; 10 bases map to TRBD2. Germline CDR1 is SGHTA and CDR2 is FQGNSA. With V trimmed by 5 bases and J by 4 bases, 16 bases remained unmatched. The CDR3 is made up of 18 amino acids. The chain's CDR3 is CASSPPWTSGSKGETQYF. CDR3 DNA: TGTGCCAGCAGCCCCCCATGGACTAGCGGCTCTAAAGGAGAGACCCAGTACTTC. The full variable domain, in which reference TRBV7-2 and TRBJ2-5 provide the parts outside the CDR3, is GAGVSQSPSNKVTEKGKDVELRCDPISGHTALYWYRQSLGQGLEFLIYFQGNSAPDKSGLPSDRFSAERTGGSVSTLTIQRTQQEDSAVYLCASSPPWTSGSKGETQYFGPGTRLLVL.

The rearrangement uses TRBV2 and TRBJ1-5, with D possibly matching TRBD1 (5 bases). The CDR3 is 14 amino acids. Trimming cost V 3 bases and J 3 bases, with 9 bases left between them. CDR1 is SNHLY, CDR2 FYNNEI, per germline. The CDR3 sequence is CASSEGQFNQPQHF. The DNA of the CDR3 is TGTGCCAGCAGTGAGGGGCAGTTCAATCAGCCCCAGCATTTT.

Only a few counts were recorded for this clone. V usage is TRBV28 and J usage is TRBJ2-1; D might be TRBD1 or TRBD2, each matching 5 bases. The length of the CDR3 is 16 residues. Trimming removed 6 bases from V and 5 bases from J, with 20 bases in between. Per germline, CDR1 MDHEN and CDR2 SYDVKM. The CDR3 region has the DNA TGTGCCAGCAGCACCTGGGACCACCTTGGAAACAATGAGCAGTTCTTC. This codes for CASSTWDHLGNNEQFF.

The CDR3 sequence is CASSLSTDTQYF. In DNA form, the CDR3 reads TGTGCCAGCTCACTATCCACAGATACGCAGTATTTT. This chain connects TRBV18 to TRBJ2-3; no firm D call. Germline V gene sequence: CDR1 KGHSH, CDR2 LQKENI. Trimming took 4 bases from V and 2 from J, leaving 4 bases between them. This CDR3 has 12 amino acids.

V gene TRBV6-1 combines with J gene TRBJ1-3; 11 bases line up with TRBD1. Per the germline V gene, CDR1 is MNHNS and CDR2 is SASEGT. This CDR3 comprises 16 residues. V dropped 4 bases and J dropped 2; count of bases not matched to a gene: 4. The CDR3 region has the DNA TGTGCCAGCAGTGGGGAGGGACAGGGGGCTGGAAACACCATATATTTT. Protein: CASSGEGQGAGNTIYF.

This chain links TRBV6-1 with TRBJ1-2; D not certain. The V gene lost 11 bases and the J gene lost 4 bases, with 17 bases spanning the gap. Germline CDR1 and CDR2: MNHNS and SASEGT. There are 13 residues in the CDR3. The CDR3 loop is CALSKGSFYGYTF. The CDR3 nucleotides are TGTGCCCTTTCGAAAGGGAGTTTCTATGGCTACACCTTC.

In this sample, this clone turned up a few times. V usage is TRBV6-1 and J usage is TRBJ2-7; 10 nucleotides agree with TRBD2. V lost 2 bases and J lost 3; bases outside the gene matches: 7. There are 16 residues in the CDR3. Germline V CDR1 and CDR2: MNHNS, SASEGT. CDR3 protein: CASSELAGDFFYEQYF. In nucleotides, the CDR3 is TGTGCCAGCAGTGAACTAGCGGGGGATTTCTTCTACGAGCAGTACTTC.

J is TRBJ2-7 and V is TRBV27, with 9 bases matching TRBD1. Germline CDR1 is MNHEY and CDR2 is SMNVEV (reference sequence). The CDR3 runs to 16 residues. With V trimmed by 2 bases and J by 0 bases, 5 bases remained unmatched. CDR3 bases: TGTGCCAGCAGTTTAATAGGGACAGGGACCTCCTACGAGCAGTACTTC. Residues: CASSLIGTGTSYEQYF.

This chain links TRBV5-6 with TRBJ1-1; no reliable D call. Germline lookup yields CDR1 SGHDT and CDR2 YYEEEE. Trimming shortened V by 1 base and J by 3 bases, and 7 bases separated the two germline ends. CDR3 size: 13 residues. CDR3 sequence reads: CASSLLRDTEAFF. CDR3 in DNA: TGTGCCAGCAGCTTGTTGCGGGACACTGAAGCTTTCTTT. Variable domain in full (rest from reference TRBV5-6 and TRBJ1-1): DAGVTQSPTHLIKTRGQQVTLRCSPKSGHDTVSWYQQALGQGPQFIFQYYEEEERQRGNFPDRFSGHQFPNYSSELNVNALLLGDSALYLCASSLLRDTEAFFGQGTRLTVV.

The table lists this clone with a few counts. This chain joins TRBV7-8 and TRBJ1-3, with D perhaps matching TRBD1 (5 bases). The CDR3 is 14 amino acids. CDR1 is SGHVS and CDR2 is FQNEAQ in the germline V gene. Trimming stripped 5 bases from V and 4 bases from J, with 12 bases between. The DNA of the CDR3 is TGTGCCAGCAGCCCCTGGGGGACGGGAAACACCATATATTTT. Protein sequence: CASSPWGTGNTIYF.

Turning to this clone: One junction end does not reproduce the germline sequence, and a read error may be involved. The gene calls are TRBV7-8 and TRBJ1-1; D call uncertain. The germline CDR1 and CDR2 sequences are SGHVS and FQNEAQ. This CDR3 is 14 amino acids long. The CDR3 sequence: CASSTNNNWDKGDF. The CDR3 nucleotides are TGTGCCAGCAGCACAAACAATAACTGGGATAAAGGCGACTTT.

This chain uses TRBV7-9 with TRBJ1-5, with D perhaps TRBD1 (5 bases). Deletions cut 1 base from V and 7 bases from J, with 11 bases between. The CDR3 totals 14 residues. The germline V gene encodes CDR1 SEHNR and CDR2 FQNEAQ (reference sequence). As DNA, the CDR3 is TGTGCCAGCAGCTTAGAGGGGCTAGGGCAGCCCCAGCATTTT. Translated, it gives CASSLEGLGQPQHF.

This sequence joins TRBV20-1 and TRBJ1-1; no firm D call. Trimming stripped 5 bases from V and 1 base from J, with 5 bases between. The CDR3 extends over 11 amino acids. CDR1 is DFQATT, CDR2 SNEGSKA, per germline (reference sequence). CDR3 sequence reads: CSARGNTEAFF. CDR3 sequence (DNA): TGCAGTGCTCGCGGGAACACTGAAGCTTTCTTT.

In this sample, this clone turned up once. The chain has TRBV7-6 and TRBJ2-1; the D gene is possibly TRBD1 (5 bases). Germline V lookup: CDR1 SGHVS, CDR2 FNYEAQ. The CDR3 has 17 residues. Trimming shortened V by 4 bases and J by 0 bases, and 16 bases separated the two germline ends. CDR3 sequence reads: CASSSIWAGSSYNEQFF. The CDR3 nucleotides read TGTGCCAGCAGCTCTATTTGGGCAGGGTCCTCCTACAATGAGCAGTTCTTC.

The gene calls are TRBV19 and TRBJ1-5; D not certain. Germline V gene lookup returns CDR1 LNHDA and CDR2 SQIVND (reference sequence). V lost 3 bases and J lost 3, with 18 bases in between. The length of the CDR3 is 17 residues. CDR3 nucleotide sequence: TGTGCCAGTAGTATCTCCCCGAGGCGAGCGTACAATCAGCCCCAGCATTTT. It is translated as CASSISPRRAYNQPQHF.

The J gene is TRBJ2-1, the V gene TRBV15; tentatively, D is TRBD1 or TRBD2 (5 bases each). Germline V gives CDR1 LNHNV, CDR2 YYDKDF (reference sequence). V was cut by 1 base and J by 8 bases, with 12 bases left in between. The length of the CDR3 is 14 residues. This CDR3 is CATSRGTTRDEQFF. Here the CDR3 DNA reads TGTGCCACCAGCAGAGGGACAACGAGGGATGAGCAGTTCTTC.